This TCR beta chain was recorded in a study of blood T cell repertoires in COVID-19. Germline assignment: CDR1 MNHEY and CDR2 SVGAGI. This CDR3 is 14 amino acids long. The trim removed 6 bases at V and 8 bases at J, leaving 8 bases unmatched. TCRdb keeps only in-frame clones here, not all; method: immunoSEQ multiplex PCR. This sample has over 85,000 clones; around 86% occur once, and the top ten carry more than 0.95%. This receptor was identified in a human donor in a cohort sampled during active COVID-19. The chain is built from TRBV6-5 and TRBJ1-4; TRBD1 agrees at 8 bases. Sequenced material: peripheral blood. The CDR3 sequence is CASRAGTGWEKLFF. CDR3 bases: TGTGCCAGCAGAGCCGGGACAGGCTGGGAAAAACTGTTTTTT.